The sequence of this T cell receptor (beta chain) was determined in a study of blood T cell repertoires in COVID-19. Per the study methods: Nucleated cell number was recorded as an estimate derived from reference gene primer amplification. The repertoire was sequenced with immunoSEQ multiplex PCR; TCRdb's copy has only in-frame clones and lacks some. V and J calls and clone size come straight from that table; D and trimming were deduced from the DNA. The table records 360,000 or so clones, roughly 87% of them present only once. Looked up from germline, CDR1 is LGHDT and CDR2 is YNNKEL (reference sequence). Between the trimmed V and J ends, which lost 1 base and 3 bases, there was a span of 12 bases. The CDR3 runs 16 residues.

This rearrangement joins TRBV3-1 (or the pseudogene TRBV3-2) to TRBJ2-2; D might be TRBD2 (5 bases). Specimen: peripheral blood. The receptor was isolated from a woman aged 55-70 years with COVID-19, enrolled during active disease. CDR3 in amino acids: CASSQAGNLYTGELFF. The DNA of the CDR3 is TGTGCCAGCAGCCAAGCGGGGAACCTCTACACCGGGGAGCTGTTTTTT.